The rows below give T cell receptor beta chains drawn from one sample of a study of T cell repertoires in cytomegalovirus infection. Using its own MiXCR run on the reads, TCRdb lists one record per CDR3 protein. The table lists some 270,000 distinct CDR3 sequences, around 20% of them singletons. Their recognized antigens are unknown. The source material was cultured PBMCs, sampled from culture after CMV antigen stimulation. These TCRs come from a human donor in good health (CMV status not recorded). Some clones in this sample may be carry-over from other donors' samples. Each CDR3 is given with its conserved first and last residue. The order of the fields is clone size, J gene, D gene, V gene, CDR3 protein, CDR3 DNA. A D gene is named only where the DNA matches it firmly. Only some rows state a clone size, as once, few, many or a class for expanded clones.

>.|TRBJ1-1|TRBD1|TRBV7-8
CASSVGDRATEAFF
TGTGCCAGCAGCGTAGGAGACAGGGCTACTGAAGCTTTCTTT
>few|TRBJ2-7|TRBD2|TRBV20-1
CSARRLAGDSYEQYF
TGCAGTGCTAGGAGACTAGCGGGGGACTCCTACGAGCAGTACTTC
>many|TRBJ1-1|TRBD1|TRBV12-5
CASGQTGANTEAFF
TGTGCTAGTGGTCAGACAGGGGCGAACACTGAAGCTTTCTTT
>few|TRBJ2-1|TRBD2|TRBV7-6
CASSSILAGYNEQFF
TGTGCCAGCAGCTCGATCTTAGCGGGTTACAATGAGCAGTTCTTC
>.|TRBJ2-1|.|TRBV10-3
CAISEAWGYNEQFF
TGTGCCATCAGTGAAGCCTGGGGATACAATGAGCAGTTCTTC
>few|TRBJ1-2|.|TRBV5-4
CASSLVTANYGYTF
TGTGCCAGCAGCTTGGTGACGGCTAACTATGGCTACACCTTC
>few|TRBJ2-7|TRBD2|TRBV12-3/TRBV12-4
CASAISGGPYEQYF
TGTGCCAGCGCCATTTCGGGAGGTCCGTACGAGCAGTACTTC
>few|TRBJ2-5|.|TRBV7-2
CASSSQRRALEETQYF
TGTGCCAGCAGCTCCCAGAGACGGGCCCTGGAAGAGACCCAGTACTTC
>.|TRBJ2-3|TRBD2|TRBV24-1
CATSDPRSSGGGTDTQYF
TGTGCCACCAGTGATCCCCGATCTAGCGGGGGGGGCACAGATACGCAGTATTTT
>many|TRBJ2-1|TRBD2|TRBV7-2
CASTLQTSGYNEQFF
TGTGCCAGCACCTTGCAGACTAGCGGTTACAATGAGCAGTTCTTC
>.|TRBJ2-1|TRBD2|TRBV24-1
CATSETGLAAYNEQFF
TGTGCCACCAGTGAAACAGGACTAGCGGCATACAATGAGCAGTTCTTC
>.|TRBJ2-7|TRBD1|TRBV2
CASRPDRASPWVF
TGTGCCAGCAGACCAGACAGGGCCTCCCCTTGGGTTTTC
>many|TRBJ2-5|.|TRBV7-2
CASSLAGGRTQETQYF
TGTGCCAGCAGCTTAGCCGGGGGCCGAACTCAAGAGACCCAGTACTTC
>.|TRBJ2-1|TRBD2|TRBV7-6
CASSPAGNNEQFF
TGTGCTAGCAGTCCAGCGGGGAACAATGAGCAGTTCTTC
>.|TRBJ2-1|TRBD2|TRBV5-4
CASSSLAGGPINEQFF
TGTGCCAGCAGCTCTTTAGCGGGAGGGCCGATCAATGAGCAGTTCTTC
>.|TRBJ2-1|TRBD2|TRBV5-6
CASSRAGETSSYNEQFF
TGTGCCAGCAGCCGGGCGGGAGAAACGAGCTCCTACAATGAGCAGTTCTTC
>.|TRBJ2-7|.|TRBV4-3
CASSPAAADYEQYF
TGCGCCAGCAGCCCGGCGGCAGCGGATTACGAGCAGTACTTC
>.|TRBJ1-1|.|TRBV6-5
CASAVGRNTEAFF
TGTGCCAGCGCAGTAGGAAGGAACACTGAAGCTTTCTTT
>many|TRBJ2-3|TRBD1|TRBV11-2
CASSSRDRGRTDTQYF
TGTGCCAGCAGCTCGAGGGACAGGGGGCGGACAGATACGCAGTATTTT
>few|TRBJ1-1|.|TRBV20-1
CSAQTGGFNTEAFF
TGCAGTGCCCAAACGGGAGGGTTTAACACTGAAGCTTTCTTT
>few|TRBJ2-1|TRBD2|TRBV19
CASSSRLAGANEQFF
TGTGCCAGTAGTTCCCGACTAGCGGGAGCCAATGAGCAGTTCTTC
>few|TRBJ1-4|.|TRBV18
CASSPVATGIGEKLFF
TGTGCCAGCTCACCGGTTGCCACAGGGATCGGCGAAAAACTGTTTTTT
>.|TRBJ2-1|TRBD2|TRBV29-1
CSVEWASGKQFF
TGCAGCGTGGAGTGGGCTAGCGGGAAACAGTTCTTC
>many|TRBJ2-3|TRBD2|TRBV7-2
CASSIRSGTSGSTDTQYF
TGTGCCAGCAGCATACGCTCCGGGACTAGCGGGAGCACAGATACGCAGTATTTT
>few|TRBJ2-3|.|TRBV6-2/TRBV6-3
CASSYSTKGLADTQYF
TGTGCCAGCAGTTACTCGACTAAAGGCTTGGCAGATACGCAGTATTTT
>.|TRBJ1-1|TRBD1|TRBV12-3/TRBV12-4
CASSGRTGAGAFF
TGTGCCAGCAGTGGACGTACAGGGGCCGGAGCTTTCTTT
>many|TRBJ2-7|.|TRBV6-1
CASSKDHQRGHEQYF
TGTGCCAGCAGTAAAGACCACCAGAGGGGCCACGAGCAGTACTTC
>few|TRBJ2-1|TRBD2|TRBV19
CASSSFAGGPLWQFF
TGTGCCAGTAGCTCTTTCGCGGGAGGGCCGCTGTGGCAGTTCTTC
>many|TRBJ2-3|.|TRBV7-2
CASSLWGGATDTQYF
TGTGCCAGCAGCTTATGGGGCGGGGCCACAGATACGCAGTATTTT
>few|TRBJ2-7|TRBD2|TRBV28
CASRPVLGLAGSYEQYF
TGTGCCAGCAGACCTGTCTTGGGACTAGCGGGTTCCTACGAGCAGTACTTC
>.|TRBJ2-2|.|TRBV9
CASSLGQFGTGELFF
TGTGCCAGCAGTCTTGGACAGTTCGGAACCGGGGAGCTGTTTTTT
>few|TRBJ2-1|.|TRBV6-5
CASKTDPRTRVHEQFF
TGTGCCAGCAAAACCGACCCCCGGACGCGGGTTCATGAGCAGTTCTTC
>few|TRBJ2-1|TRBD2|TRBV27
CASSRGRQPGLDHNEQFF
TGTGCCAGCAGCCGAGGACGACAACCGGGACTAGATCACAATGAGCAGTTCTTC
>.|TRBJ2-1|TRBD2|TRBV7-9
CASSLVVRTSGPSRYSYNEQFF
TGTGCCAGCAGCTTAGTAGTCCGGACTAGCGGGCCTTCTCGGTACTCCTACAATGAGCAGTTCTTC
>many|TRBJ2-3|.|TRBV7-2
CASRSSTDTQYF
TGTGCCAGCAGGTCGAGCACAGATACGCAGTATTTT
>.|TRBJ2-1|TRBD2|TRBV4-3
CASSQESSGRAIEQFF
TGCGCCAGCAGCCAAGAATCCAGCGGGAGGGCCATTGAGCAGTTCTTC
>.|TRBJ2-5|TRBD2|TRBV5-1
CASSSGLAGEETQYF
TGCGCCAGCAGCTCAGGACTAGCGGGTGAAGAGACCCAGTACTTC
>few|TRBJ1-3|.|TRBV4-1
CASSQDSGNTIYF
TGCGCCAGCAGCCAAGATAGCGGAAACACCATATATTTT
>many|TRBJ2-5|TRBD2|TRBV7-6
CASSLGSSGSGETQYF
TGTGCCAGCAGCTTAGGATCTAGCGGGAGTGGGGAGACCCAGTACTTC
>.|TRBJ1-2|.|TRBV6-2/TRBV6-3
CASTPRGLYGYTF
TGTGCCAGCACCCCCCGCGGCCTCTATGGCTACACCTTC
>.|TRBJ2-1|.|TRBV12-3/TRBV12-4
CASQTINEQFF
TGTGCCAGCCAAACTATCAATGAGCAGTTCTTC
>few|TRBJ1-3|.|TRBV12-3/TRBV12-4
CASSFIAGNTIYF
TGTGCCAGCAGTTTTATTGCCGGAAACACCATATATTTT
>.|TRBJ2-5|.|TRBV6-2/TRBV6-3
CASRFGAQETQYF
TGTGCCAGCAGGTTCGGGGCTCAAGAGACCCAGTACTTC
>few|TRBJ1-5|.|TRBV5-6
CASSSDSLMYPLPHQPQHF
TGTGCCAGCAGCTCCGACAGCCTGATGTACCCCTTACCTCATCAGCCCCAGCATTTT
>.|TRBJ1-2|.|TRBV20-1
CSVKANYGYTF
TGCAGTGTGAAAGCTAACTATGGCTACACCTTC
>many|TRBJ1-3|.|TRBV7-6
CASSLGQSSGNTIYF
TGTGCCAGCAGTTTGGGGCAGAGCTCTGGAAACACCATATATTTT
>many|TRBJ2-3|TRBD2|TRBV6-5
CASSFSAGGDPTDTQYF
TGTGCCAGCAGTTTTTCAGCGGGGGGAGACCCCACAGATACGCAGTATTTT
>few|TRBJ2-5|TRBD2|TRBV5-6
CASSWMLSLAGEETQYF
TGTGCCAGCAGCTGGATGCTCTCACTAGCGGGAGAAGAGACCCAGTACTTC
>.|TRBJ2-2|.|TRBV7-8
CASSRTWANTGELFF
TGTGCCAGCAGCCGTACCTGGGCGAACACCGGGGAGCTGTTTTTT
>.|TRBJ2-7|.|TRBV9
CASSVDRAPSYEQYF
TGTGCCAGCAGCGTAGACAGAGCCCCGAGCTACGAGCAGTACTTC
>few|TRBJ1-5|.|TRBV30
CAWSVGGPNQPQHF
TGTGCCTGGAGTGTCGGCGGTCCGAATCAGCCCCAGCATTTT
>.|TRBJ2-5|.|TRBV27
CASSLSISAIQETQYF
TGTGCCAGCAGTTTATCGATTAGCGCCATCCAAGAGACCCAGTACTTC
>.|TRBJ2-5|TRBD2|TRBV29-1
CSGASGRGRKTQYF
TGCAGCGGTGCTAGCGGGAGAGGTCGGAAGACCCAGTACTTC
>many|TRBJ2-4|.|TRBV7-8
CASSTGIAKNIQYF
TGTGCCAGCAGCACCGGGATAGCCAAAAACATTCAGTACTTC
>.|TRBJ2-6|.|TRBV6-2/TRBV6-3
CASSSAGTGISGANVLTF
TGTGCCAGCAGTTCCGCCGGGACGGGAATATCTGGGGCCAACGTCCTGACTTTC